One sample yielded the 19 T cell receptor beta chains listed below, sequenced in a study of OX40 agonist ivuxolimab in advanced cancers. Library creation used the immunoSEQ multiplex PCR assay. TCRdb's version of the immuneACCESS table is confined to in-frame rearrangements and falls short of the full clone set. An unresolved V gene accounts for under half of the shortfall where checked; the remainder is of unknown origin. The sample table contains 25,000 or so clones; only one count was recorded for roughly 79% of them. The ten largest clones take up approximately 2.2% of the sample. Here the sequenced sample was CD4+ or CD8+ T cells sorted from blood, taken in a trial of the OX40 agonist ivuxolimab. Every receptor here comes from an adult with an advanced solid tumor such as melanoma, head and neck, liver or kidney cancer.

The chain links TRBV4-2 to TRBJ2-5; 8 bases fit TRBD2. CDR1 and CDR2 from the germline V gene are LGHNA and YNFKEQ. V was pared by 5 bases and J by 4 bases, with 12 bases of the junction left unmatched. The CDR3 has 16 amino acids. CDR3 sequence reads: CASSLDPAGGSETQYF. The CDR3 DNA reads TGTGCCAGCAGCTTGGATCCGGCGGGAGGCTCAGAGACCCAGTACTTC.

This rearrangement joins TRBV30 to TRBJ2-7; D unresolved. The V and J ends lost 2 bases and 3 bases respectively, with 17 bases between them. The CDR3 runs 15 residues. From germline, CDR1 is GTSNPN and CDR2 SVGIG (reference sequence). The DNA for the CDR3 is TGTGCCTGGAGTTCCTCCTCGGTCGGCAGCTACGAGCAGTACTTC. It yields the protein CAWSSSSVGSYEQYF.

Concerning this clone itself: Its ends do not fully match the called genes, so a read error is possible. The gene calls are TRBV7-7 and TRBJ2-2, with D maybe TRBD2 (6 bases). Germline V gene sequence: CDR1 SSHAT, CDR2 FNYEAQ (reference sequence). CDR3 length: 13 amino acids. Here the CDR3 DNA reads TGTGCTAGCAGCGTCGGGAGTCACGGGGAGCTGTTTTTT. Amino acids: CASSVGSHGELFF.

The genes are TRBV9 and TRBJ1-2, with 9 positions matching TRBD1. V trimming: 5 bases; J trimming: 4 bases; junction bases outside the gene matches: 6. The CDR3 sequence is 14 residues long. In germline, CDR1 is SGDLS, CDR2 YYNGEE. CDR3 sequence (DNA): TGTGCCAGCAGTCCGGGACAGGGATTCTATGGCTACACCTTC. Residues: CASSPGQGFYGYTF.

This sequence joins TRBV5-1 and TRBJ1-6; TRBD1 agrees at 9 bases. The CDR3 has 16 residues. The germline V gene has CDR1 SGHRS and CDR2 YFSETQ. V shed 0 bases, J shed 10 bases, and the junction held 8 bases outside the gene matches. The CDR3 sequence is CASSLVVGTGQSPLHF. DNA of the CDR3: TGCGCCAGCAGCTTGGTCGTAGGGACAGGGCAGTCACCCCTCCACTTT.

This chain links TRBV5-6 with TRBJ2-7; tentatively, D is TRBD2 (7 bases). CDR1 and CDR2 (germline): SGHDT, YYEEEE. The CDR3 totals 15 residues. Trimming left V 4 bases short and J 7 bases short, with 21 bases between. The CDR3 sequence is CASSLRYRDYEEQYF. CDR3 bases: TGTGCCAGCAGCCTTAGGTACAGGGACTATGAGGAGCAGTACTTC.

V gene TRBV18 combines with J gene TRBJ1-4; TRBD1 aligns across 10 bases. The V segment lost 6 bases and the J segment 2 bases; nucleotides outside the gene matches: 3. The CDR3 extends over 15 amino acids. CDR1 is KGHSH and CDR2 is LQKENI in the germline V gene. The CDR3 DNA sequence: TGTGCCAGCTCGCTGACAGGGGGCACTAATGAAAAACTGTTTTTT. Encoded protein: CASSLTGGTNEKLFF.

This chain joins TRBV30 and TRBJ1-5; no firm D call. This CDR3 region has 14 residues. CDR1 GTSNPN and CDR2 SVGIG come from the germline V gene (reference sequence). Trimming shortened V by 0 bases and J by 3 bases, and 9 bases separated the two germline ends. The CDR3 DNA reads TGTGCCTGGAGTGTTTCGGGGTCCAATCAGCCCCAGCATTTT. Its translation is CAWSVSGSNQPQHF.

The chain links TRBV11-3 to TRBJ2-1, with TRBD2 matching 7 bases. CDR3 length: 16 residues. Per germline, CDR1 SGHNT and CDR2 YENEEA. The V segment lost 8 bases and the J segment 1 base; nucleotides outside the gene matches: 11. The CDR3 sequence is CASGWRASGSYNEQFF. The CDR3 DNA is TGTGCCAGCGGATGGCGGGCTAGCGGTTCCTACAATGAGCAGTTCTTC.

CDR3 in DNA: TGTGCCAGCAGCTTACTTGGCGGGAGGGCCGGAACCCTCAATACGCAGTATTTT. Translating it yields CASSLLGGRAGTLNTQYF. V and J are TRBV7-3 and TRBJ2-3; TRBD2 matches 9 bases. V shed 2 bases, J shed 7 bases, and the junction held 16 bases outside the gene matches. The CDR3 length is 18 residues. Germline V gene lookup returns CDR1 SGHTA and CDR2 FQGTGA.

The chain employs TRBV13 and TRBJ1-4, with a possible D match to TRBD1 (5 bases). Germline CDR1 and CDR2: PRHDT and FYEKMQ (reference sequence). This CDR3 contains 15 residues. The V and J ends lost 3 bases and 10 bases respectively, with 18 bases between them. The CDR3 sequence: CASSLVGAEWGKLFF. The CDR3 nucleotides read TGTGCCAGCAGCTTGGTAGGGGCAGAATGGGGAAAACTGTTTTTT. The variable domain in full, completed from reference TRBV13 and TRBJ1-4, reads AAGVIQSPRHLIKEKRETATLKCYPIPRHDTVYWYQQGPGQDPQFLISFYEKMQSDKGSIPDRFSAQQFSDYHSELNMSSLELGDSALYFCASSLVGAEWGKLFFGSGTQLSVL.

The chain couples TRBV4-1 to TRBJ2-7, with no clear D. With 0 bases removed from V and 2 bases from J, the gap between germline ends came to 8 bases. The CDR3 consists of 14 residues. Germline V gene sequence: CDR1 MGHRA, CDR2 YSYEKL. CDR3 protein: CASSQEARTYEQYF. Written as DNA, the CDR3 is TGCGCCAGCAGCCAAGAAGCGCGGACCTACGAGCAGTACTTC.

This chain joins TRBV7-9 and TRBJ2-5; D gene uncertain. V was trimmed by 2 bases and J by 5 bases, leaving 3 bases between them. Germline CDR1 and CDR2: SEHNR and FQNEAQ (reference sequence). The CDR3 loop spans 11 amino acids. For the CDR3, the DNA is TGTGCCAGCAGCTTAACCGAGACCCAGTACTTC. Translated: CASSLTETQYF.

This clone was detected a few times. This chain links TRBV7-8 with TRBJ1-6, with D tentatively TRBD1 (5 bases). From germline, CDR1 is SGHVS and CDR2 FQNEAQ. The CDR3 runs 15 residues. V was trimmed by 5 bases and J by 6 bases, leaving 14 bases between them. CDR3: CASSPRGIANSPLHF. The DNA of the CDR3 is TGTGCCAGCAGCCCGAGGGGTATCGCTAATTCACCCCTCCACTTT.

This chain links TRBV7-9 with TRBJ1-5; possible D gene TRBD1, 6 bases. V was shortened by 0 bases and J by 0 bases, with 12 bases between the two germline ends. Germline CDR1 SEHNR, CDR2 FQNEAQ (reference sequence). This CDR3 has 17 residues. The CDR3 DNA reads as TGTGCCAGCAGCTTAGCCACAGGGATTTATAGCAATCAGCCCCAGCATTTT. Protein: CASSLATGIYSNQPQHF.

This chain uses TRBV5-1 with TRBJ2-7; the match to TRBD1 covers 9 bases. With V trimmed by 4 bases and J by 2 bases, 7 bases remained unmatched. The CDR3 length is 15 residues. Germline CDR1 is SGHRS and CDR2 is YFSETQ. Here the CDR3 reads CASSAGTGLTYEQYF. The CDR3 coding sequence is TGCGCCAGCAGCGCCGGGACAGGGCTTACCTACGAGCAGTACTTC. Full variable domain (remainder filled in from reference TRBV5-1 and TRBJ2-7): KAGVTQTPRYLIKTRGQQVTLSCSPISGHRSVSWYQQTPGQGLQFLFEYFSETQRNKGNFPGRFSGRQFSNSRSEMNVSTLELGDSALYLCASSAGTGLTYEQYFGPGTRLTVT.

CDR3 coding DNA: TGTGCCAGCCAACCCGGCGGGAGCTCCTACAATGAGCAGTTCTTC. Protein sequence: CASQPGGSSYNEQFF. The chain joins TRBV11-2 to TRBJ2-1, with 7 bases identical to TRBD2. The V gene end was trimmed by 8 bases and the J gene end by 0 bases; junction bases not matched to a gene: 7. Germline CDR1 SGHAT, CDR2 FQNNGV. This CDR3 is 15 amino acids long.

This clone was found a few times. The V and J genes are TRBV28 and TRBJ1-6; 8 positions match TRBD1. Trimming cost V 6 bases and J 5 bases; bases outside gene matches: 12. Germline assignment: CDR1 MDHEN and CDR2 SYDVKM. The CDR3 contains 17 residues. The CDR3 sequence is CASRELTGVGNNSPLHF. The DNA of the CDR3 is TGTGCCAGCAGGGAATTGACAGGGGTTGGGAATAATTCACCCCTCCACTTT.

The CDR3 DNA sequence: TGTGCCAGCAGCTCCTACAGGGGGCGAGGAGGTTATGAAAAACTGTTTTTT. Its protein product is CASSSYRGRGGYEKLFF. V and J are TRBV11-2 and TRBJ1-4; TRBD1 agrees at 9 bases. CDR1 is SGHAT, CDR2 FQNNGV, per germline. V lost 4 bases, J lost 6 bases, and 12 bases stayed unmatched. The CDR3 totals 17 residues.